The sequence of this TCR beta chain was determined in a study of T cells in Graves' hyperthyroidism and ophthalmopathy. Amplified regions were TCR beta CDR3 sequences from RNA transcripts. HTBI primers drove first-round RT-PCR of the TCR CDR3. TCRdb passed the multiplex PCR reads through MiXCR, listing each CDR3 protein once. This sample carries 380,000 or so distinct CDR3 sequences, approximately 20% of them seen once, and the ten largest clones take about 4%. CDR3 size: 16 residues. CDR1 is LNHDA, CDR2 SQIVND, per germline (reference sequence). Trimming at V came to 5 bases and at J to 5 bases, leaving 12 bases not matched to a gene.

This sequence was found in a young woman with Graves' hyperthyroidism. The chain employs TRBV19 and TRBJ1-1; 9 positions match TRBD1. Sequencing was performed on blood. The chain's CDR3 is CASSSLYRGLRTEAFF. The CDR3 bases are TGTGCCAGTAGTTCTCTCTACAGGGGGCTGCGGACTGAAGCTTTCTTT.